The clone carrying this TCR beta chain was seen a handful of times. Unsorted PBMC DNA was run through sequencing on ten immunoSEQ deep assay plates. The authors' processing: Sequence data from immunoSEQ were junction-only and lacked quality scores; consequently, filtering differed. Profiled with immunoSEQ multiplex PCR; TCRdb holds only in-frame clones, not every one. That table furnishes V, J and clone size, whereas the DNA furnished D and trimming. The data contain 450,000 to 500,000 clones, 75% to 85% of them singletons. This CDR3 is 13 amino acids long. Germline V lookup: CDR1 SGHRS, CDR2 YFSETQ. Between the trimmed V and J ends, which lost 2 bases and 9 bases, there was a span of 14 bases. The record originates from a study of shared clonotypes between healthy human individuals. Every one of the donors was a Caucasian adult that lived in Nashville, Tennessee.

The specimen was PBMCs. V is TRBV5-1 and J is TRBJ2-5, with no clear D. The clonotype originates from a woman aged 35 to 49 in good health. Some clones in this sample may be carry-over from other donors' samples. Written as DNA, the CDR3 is TGCGCCAGCAGCTTCGAAGGTGGTGAGGCCCAGTACTTC. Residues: CASSFEGGEAQYF.